This is a list of T cell receptor beta chains from one sample in a study of neurological immune-mediated disorders. TCRdb used MiXCR to reprocess the 5' RACE reads, holding one entry per CDR3 protein. The sample shows around 53,000 distinct CDR3 sequences, 7.5% to 9.5% of them seen only once. Sequences were obtained from PBMCs. The origin of the receptors is a woman aged 40 to 50 in good health. Both conserved end residues are part of each CDR3. The D gene is left open where the match is weak. The listing skips clone size in some rows; elsewhere it reads once, few, many or a size class.

j_call: TRBJ2-1; d_call: TRBD2; clone_size: many; v_call: TRBV5-1; cdr3_nt: TGCGCCAGCAGCCCCGGACTAGCGGGAGACAATGAGCAGTTCTTC; cdr3_aa: CASSPGLAGDNEQFF
j_call: TRBJ2-1; d_call: -; clone_size: many; v_call: TRBV5-1; cdr3_nt: TGCGCCAGCAGCTTGCTAGCCCAGGCCTCCTACAATGAGCAGTTCTTC; cdr3_aa: CASSLLAQASYNEQFF
j_call: TRBJ2-1; d_call: TRBD2; clone_size: many; v_call: TRBV6-6; cdr3_nt: TGTGCCAGCAGTTACACCTATAGCGGGGGGGTCAATGAGCAGTTCTTC; cdr3_aa: CASSYTYSGGVNEQFF
j_call: TRBJ2-3; d_call: -; clone_size: many; v_call: TRBV3-1; cdr3_nt: TGTGCCAGCAGCCAATCCCGCACAGATACGCAGTATTTT; cdr3_aa: CASSQSRTDTQYF
j_call: TRBJ2-2; d_call: TRBD2; clone_size: many; v_call: TRBV4-3; cdr3_nt: TGCGCCAGCAGCCAAGCACTAGCGAGACGCACCGGGGAGCTGTTTTTT; cdr3_aa: CASSQALARRTGELFF
j_call: TRBJ1-2; d_call: -; clone_size: many; v_call: TRBV4-2; cdr3_nt: TGTGCCAGCAGCCAAGAGGTGAACAGTCCGTATGGCTACACCTTC; cdr3_aa: CASSQEVNSPYGYTF
j_call: TRBJ2-7; d_call: -; clone_size: -; v_call: TRBV7-6; cdr3_nt: TGTGCCAGCAGCCCGGAGGGGCACGAGCAGTACTTC; cdr3_aa: CASSPEGHEQYF
j_call: TRBJ1-2; d_call: TRBD1; clone_size: many; v_call: TRBV20-1; cdr3_nt: TGCAGTGCTCCTATGACAGGGGCCATCGGATATTATGGCTACACCTTC; cdr3_aa: CSAPMTGAIGYYGYTF
j_call: TRBJ2-7; d_call: TRBD1; clone_size: many; v_call: TRBV24-1; cdr3_nt: TGTGCCACCAGATCGGGGACAGCCACGGGGGAGCAGTACTTC; cdr3_aa: CATRSGTATGEQYF
j_call: TRBJ2-1; d_call: TRBD2; clone_size: many; v_call: TRBV7-2; cdr3_nt: TGTGCCAGCAGCGCCTGGACCCGCGGGGGGGAGCAGTTCTTC; cdr3_aa: CASSAWTRGGEQFF
j_call: TRBJ2-2; d_call: TRBD2; clone_size: many; v_call: TRBV6-4; cdr3_nt: TGTGCCAGCAGTGCCGCACTAGCGGGGAACACCGGGGAGCTGTTTTTT; cdr3_aa: CASSAALAGNTGELFF
j_call: TRBJ2-1; d_call: -; clone_size: many; v_call: TRBV6-2/TRBV6-3; cdr3_nt: TGTGCCAGCAGTTACTCGACCAAGATCAATGAGCAGTTCTTC; cdr3_aa: CASSYSTKINEQFF
j_call: TRBJ2-3; d_call: -; clone_size: many; v_call: TRBV5-1; cdr3_nt: TGCGCCAGCAGCCCCCGTCGGGCAGATACGCAGTATTTT; cdr3_aa: CASSPRRADTQYF
j_call: TRBJ2-2; d_call: TRBD1; clone_size: many; v_call: TRBV3-1; cdr3_nt: TGTGCCAGCAGCCCAGGCGACAGGGTCATCACCGGGGAGCTGTTTTTT; cdr3_aa: CASSPGDRVITGELFF
j_call: TRBJ1-6; d_call: -; clone_size: many; v_call: TRBV15; cdr3_nt: TGTGCCACCAGCAGAGATTTGGGAGAGGACTCACCCCTCCACTTT; cdr3_aa: CATSRDLGEDSPLHF
j_call: TRBJ2-2; d_call: -; clone_size: many; v_call: TRBV4-3; cdr3_nt: TGCGCCAGCAGCCAAGATTGGGTGGGAGGAAACAGCCTTGGCACCGGGGAGCTGTTTTTT; cdr3_aa: CASSQDWVGGNSLGTGELFF
j_call: TRBJ1-1; d_call: -; clone_size: many; v_call: TRBV6-5; cdr3_nt: TGTGCCAGCAGTTACCAGGCGAACACTGAAGCTTTCTTT; cdr3_aa: CASSYQANTEAFF
j_call: TRBJ2-7; d_call: TRBD1; clone_size: few; v_call: TRBV10-3; cdr3_nt: TGTGCCATCAGTTCTCAGGGGGCGGGGGAGCAGTACTTC; cdr3_aa: CAISSQGAGEQYF
j_call: TRBJ1-3; d_call: -; clone_size: -; v_call: TRBV6-5; cdr3_nt: TGTGCCAGCAGTTATGGCTGGTACTCTGGAAACACCATATATTTT; cdr3_aa: CASSYGWYSGNTIYF
j_call: TRBJ2-1; d_call: TRBD2; clone_size: many; v_call: TRBV5-1; cdr3_nt: TGCGCCAGCAGCTTGGATACGGGAGGGAACAATGAGCAGTTCTTC; cdr3_aa: CASSLDTGGNNEQFF
j_call: TRBJ1-2; d_call: TRBD1; clone_size: many; v_call: TRBV10-3; cdr3_nt: TGTGCCATCAGTGGCCCGACAGGGAGGGATGGCTACACCTTC; cdr3_aa: CAISGPTGRDGYTF
j_call: TRBJ1-2; d_call: -; clone_size: many; v_call: TRBV5-1; cdr3_nt: TGCGCCAGCAGCTTGGAGGGGGAGCCCTATGGCTACACCTTC; cdr3_aa: CASSLEGEPYGYTF
j_call: TRBJ2-7; d_call: -; clone_size: many; v_call: TRBV6-5; cdr3_nt: TGTGCCAGCAGTTACTCGAGGACTACAAACTCCTACGAGCAGTACTTC; cdr3_aa: CASSYSRTTNSYEQYF
j_call: TRBJ2-5; d_call: -; clone_size: many; v_call: TRBV2; cdr3_nt: TGTGCCAGCAGCCTACTCCGGGGGCCAGAGACCCAGTACTTC; cdr3_aa: CASSLLRGPETQYF
j_call: TRBJ1-6; d_call: -; clone_size: many; v_call: TRBV15; cdr3_nt: TGTGCCACCAGCCCCGGACAAGATAATTCACCCCTCCACTTT; cdr3_aa: CATSPGQDNSPLHF
j_call: TRBJ2-6; d_call: TRBD1; clone_size: many; v_call: TRBV9; cdr3_nt: TGTGCCAGCAGCGTAGACAGGGGCATTTCTGGGGCCAACGTCCTGACTTTC; cdr3_aa: CASSVDRGISGANVLTF
j_call: TRBJ1-5; d_call: -; clone_size: many; v_call: TRBV20-1; cdr3_nt: TGCAGTGCCACTCGCGCGGGGGGTCAGTCGCCCCAGCATTTT; cdr3_aa: CSATRAGGQSPQHF
j_call: TRBJ2-7; d_call: TRBD1; clone_size: many; v_call: TRBV5-1; cdr3_nt: TGCGCCAGCAGCTTTAATCCGGGACAGGGGGGCGAGCAGTACTTC; cdr3_aa: CASSFNPGQGGEQYF
j_call: TRBJ2-1; d_call: TRBD2; clone_size: many; v_call: TRBV7-2; cdr3_nt: TGTGCCAGCAGCCTTACTAGCGGGAGGAACAATGAGCAGTTCTTC; cdr3_aa: CASSLTSGRNNEQFF
j_call: TRBJ2-5; d_call: TRBD2; clone_size: many; v_call: TRBV12-3/TRBV12-4; cdr3_nt: TGTGCCAGCAGTTTTTCGGCGGGGGGGGCGCTGGTGAGGGAGACCCAGTACTTC; cdr3_aa: CASSFSAGGALVRETQYF
j_call: TRBJ1-1; d_call: -; clone_size: many; v_call: TRBV29-1; cdr3_nt: TGCAGCGTTGAAGGCAGTTTGTACACTGAAGCTTTCTTT; cdr3_aa: CSVEGSLYTEAFF
j_call: TRBJ2-1; d_call: TRBD2; clone_size: many; v_call: TRBV20-1; cdr3_nt: TGCAGTGCTAGGGGACTAGCGGGAGATCATGAGCAGTTCTTC; cdr3_aa: CSARGLAGDHEQFF
j_call: TRBJ2-7; d_call: TRBD2; clone_size: many; v_call: TRBV10-3; cdr3_nt: TGTGCCATCTCTAGCGGGAACCCCTACGAGCAGTACTTC; cdr3_aa: CAISSGNPYEQYF
j_call: TRBJ2-1; d_call: -; clone_size: many; v_call: TRBV5-1; cdr3_nt: TGCGCCAGCAGCTTGGGACGTGGGGGGCTCTACAATGAGCAGTTCTTC; cdr3_aa: CASSLGRGGLYNEQFF
j_call: TRBJ1-2; d_call: TRBD1; clone_size: many; v_call: TRBV7-2; cdr3_nt: TGTGCCAGCAGGAGGACAGGGGGCGAAGGCTATGGCTACACCTTC; cdr3_aa: CASRRTGGEGYGYTF
j_call: TRBJ1-1; d_call: TRBD1; clone_size: many; v_call: TRBV2; cdr3_nt: TGTGCCAGCAGCCCCGGGACAGCGAACACTGAAGCTTTCTTT; cdr3_aa: CASSPGTANTEAFF
j_call: TRBJ2-3; d_call: -; clone_size: many; v_call: TRBV24-1; cdr3_nt: TGTGCCACCAGTGATTTGCGGCAGCCTATCGATACGCAGTATTTT; cdr3_aa: CATSDLRQPIDTQYF
j_call: TRBJ2-7; d_call: -; clone_size: many; v_call: TRBV5-5; cdr3_nt: TGTGCCAGCACTTCAAGCGCCGGGACCCCGGGGTACGAGCAGTACTTC; cdr3_aa: CASTSSAGTPGYEQYF
j_call: TRBJ1-2; d_call: -; clone_size: many; v_call: TRBV7-2; cdr3_nt: TGTGCCAGCGCCGCCGGGGGAAAGTATGGCTACACCTTC; cdr3_aa: CASAAGGKYGYTF
j_call: TRBJ2-5; d_call: TRBD2; clone_size: many; v_call: TRBV9; cdr3_nt: TGTGCCAGCAGCGTAGACCAGCGGGAGGAAGAGACCCAGTACTTC; cdr3_aa: CASSVDQREEETQYF
j_call: TRBJ2-7; d_call: TRBD2; clone_size: many; v_call: TRBV6-5; cdr3_nt: TGTGCCAGCAGTTACTCGATGGCGGGGGGGACCTACGAGCAGTACTTC; cdr3_aa: CASSYSMAGGTYEQYF
j_call: TRBJ2-4; d_call: TRBD2; clone_size: -; v_call: TRBV20-1; cdr3_nt: TGCAGTGCTAGAGTTGCCAAGCGGGGCCAAAACATTCAGTACTTC; cdr3_aa: CSARVAKRGQNIQYF
j_call: TRBJ2-7; d_call: TRBD2; clone_size: many; v_call: TRBV6-2/TRBV6-3; cdr3_nt: TGTGCCAGCAGCTATTCTTGGACTAGCGGGGGCAACGAGCAGTACTTC; cdr3_aa: CASSYSWTSGGNEQYF
j_call: TRBJ1-5; d_call: TRBD1; clone_size: many; v_call: TRBV12-3/TRBV12-4; cdr3_nt: TGTGCCAGCAGTACCGACGGGACAGGTCATCAGCCCCAGCATTTT; cdr3_aa: CASSTDGTGHQPQHF
j_call: TRBJ2-5; d_call: -; clone_size: many; v_call: TRBV7-2; cdr3_nt: TGTGCCAGCAGCTTCCCAACCGGCCAAGAGACCCAGTACTTC; cdr3_aa: CASSFPTGQETQYF
j_call: TRBJ2-3; d_call: -; clone_size: many; v_call: TRBV10-3; cdr3_nt: TGTGCCATCAGTGATCCAAAGACCCGTCCAGATACGCAGTATTTT; cdr3_aa: CAISDPKTRPDTQYF
j_call: TRBJ1-1; d_call: -; clone_size: few; v_call: TRBV12-3/TRBV12-4; cdr3_nt: TGTGCCAGCAGTTGGGCAGACACTGAAGCTTTCTTT; cdr3_aa: CASSWADTEAFF
j_call: TRBJ2-5; d_call: -; clone_size: few; v_call: TRBV7-2; cdr3_nt: TGTGCCAGCAGCTTATTAACAGGGCGGTCACGGCAGACCCAGTACTTC; cdr3_aa: CASSLLTGRSRQTQYF
j_call: TRBJ2-3; d_call: -; clone_size: many; v_call: TRBV5-6; cdr3_nt: TGTGCCAGCACCCCTGGGGGGGGCCCCCGAGATACGCAGTATTTT; cdr3_aa: CASTPGGGPRDTQYF
j_call: TRBJ1-2; d_call: -; clone_size: -; v_call: TRBV25-1; cdr3_nt: TGTGCCAGCAGTAACCCCAACTATGGCTACACCTTC; cdr3_aa: CASSNPNYGYTF